Each of the 2 T cell receptor beta chains below was sequenced from the same sample in a study of control samples from healthy donors and cancer patients (TCRdb year 2020). Library construction relied on the immunoSEQ multiplex PCR assay. The table was pulled from immuneACCESS by TCRdb, which kept in-frame rearrangements only. Such tables lose some clones; where checked, under half of the loss comes from unresolved V genes, and the rest has no known cause. The sample table shows approximately 37,000 clones, and about 93% are seen once. 3.6% of the sample is in the top ten clones. Material for sequencing was blood. These receptors all come from a woman in her 50s in good health.

V is TRBV5-1 and J is TRBJ1-4; no definite D call. This CDR3 is built from 15 residues. Between the trimmed V and J ends, which lost 4 bases and 3 bases, there was a span of 13 bases. Per germline, CDR1 SGHRS and CDR2 YFSETQ. As DNA, the CDR3 is TGCGCCAGCAGCAACCGGGCCAAACCTAATGAAAAACTGTTTTTT. This translates into CASSNRAKPNEKLFF.

V is TRBV27 and J is TRBJ2-3; D gene ambiguous. CDR3 length: 13 amino acids. Germline CDR1 MNHEY, CDR2 SMNVEV (reference sequence). The ends were cut back, 1 base at V and 4 bases at J, with 6 bases in the middle. CDR3 protein: CASSLFQADTQYF. CDR3 nucleotide sequence: TGTGCCAGCAGTTTATTTCAGGCAGATACGCAGTATTTT.